This TCR beta chain was identified in a study of regulatory T cells in long-lasting Graves disease. This clonotype was counted many times. HTBI primers from iRepertoire and Arm-PCR of CDR3 regions yielded the TCR beta libraries. Each CDR3 protein gets one entry after TCRdb re-called the multiplex PCR reads with MiXCR. The profile covers approximately 350,000 distinct CDR3 sequences, with approximately 16% appearing a single time and just under 30% taken by the ten largest. Time point given: newly diagnosed GD, antithyroid drugs for less than 3 months. From PBMCs, RNA was extracted and then used to make the TCR library. The CDR3 spans 15 residues. Germline V gene lookup returns CDR1 SQVTM and CDR2 ANQGSEA. V lost 0 bases to trimming and J lost 0 bases, with 11 bases between them. The sample was also linked to a second study, of T cells in Graves' hyperthyroidism and ophthalmopathy. That work adds: TCR CDR3 regions were first amplified by RT-PCR with HTBI primers. Blood samples included most of the expanded thyroid clonotypes exceeding 0.001.

The sequencing here drew on peripheral blood mononuclear cells (PBMCs), taken at new diagnosis, from a patient treated with antithyroid drugs. The TCR sequence derives from a man between 35 and 55 years old with Graves disease. The chain recombines TRBV29-1 with TRBJ1-2, with no clear D. In DNA form, the CDR3 reads TGCAGCGTTGAAGAACCCTACGCAGCTAACTATGGCTACACCTTC. Amino acids: CSVEEPYAANYGYTF.